This TCR beta chain was captured by sequencing in a study of control samples from healthy donors and cancer patients. Generated by immunoSEQ multiplex PCR, the TCRdb table keeps only in-frame clones and is missing some. The sample holds about 68,000 clones, approximately 83% seen once. CDR3 length equals 16 residues. Germline V gene lookup returns CDR1 MNHEY and CDR2 SVGEGT. V gave up 5 bases and J gave up 2 bases, with 19 bases separating them. The clonotype was recovered from a man between 60 and 75 years old in good health. Sample: blood. The gene calls are TRBV6-2 or TRBV6-3 and TRBJ2-7; D is tentatively TRBD1 or TRBD2 (5 bases each). The CDR3 reads CASSSTSRDGAYEQYF. In DNA form, the CDR3 reads TGTGCCAGCAGTAGCACTTCCCGGGACGGGGCCTACGAGCAGTACTTC.